This TCR beta chain originates from a study of T cell responses to AZD1222 COVID-19 vaccine. The table came from immunoSEQ multiplex PCR; TCRdb's copy has only in-frame clones and leaves some out. The data hold 150,000 to 200,000 clones, with 93% observed a single time. Trimming cost V 3 bases and J 6 bases, with 17 bases left between them. Looked up from germline, CDR1 is KGHSH and CDR2 is LQKENI. The CDR3 extends over 15 amino acids. The chain is built from TRBV18 and TRBJ1-1, with a tentative D call TRBD1 (6 bases). The sequence derives from an adult in good health. The specimen comprised peripheral blood, sampled on day 0 of AZD1222 vaccination. In nucleotides, the CDR3 is TGTGCCAGCTCACCCTTTTCAGGGGTTACCCCTGAAGCTTTCTTT. This sequence encodes CASSPFSGVTPEAFF.